These 2 T cell receptor beta chains were sequenced from one sample in a study of CD8+CD57+ T cells in acquired aplastic anemia. Both TCR beta VDJ combination and CDR3 sequence profiling were carried out. Genomic DNA was the template for this profiling. TCRdb analysed the reads with MiXCR anew, one entry per CDR3 protein. Of 100,000 to 150,000 distinct CDR3 sequences listed, 48% are singletons. Sequences were obtained from sorted CD4+, CD8+, or CD8+CD57+ T cells (not recorded which) from PBMCs. The source of these receptors is a human donor in good health, serving as a control.

This clonotype showed up many times. The chain recombines TRBV15 with TRBJ1-4; TRBD1 might be the D (5 bases). The CDR3 is made up of 17 amino acids. The V end lost 0 bases, the J end lost 7 bases, and 18 bases lay between the germline ends. CDR1 is LNHNV and CDR2 is YYDKDF in the germline V gene (reference sequence). The CDR3 nucleotides are TGTGCCACCAGCAGAGATCGGGAGAGGGGAACCTTTGAAAAACTGTTTTTT. Translating gives CATSRDRERGTFEKLFF.

In its sample, this clonotype was seen many times. V usage is TRBV5-5 and J usage is TRBJ2-5, with 8 bases lining up with TRBD2. Trimming cost V 4 bases and J 1 base; bases outside gene matches: 9. Germline lookup yields CDR1 SGHKS and CDR2 YYEKEE (reference sequence). The CDR3 has 16 residues. The CDR3 loop reads CASSPGAGGSQETQYF. The CDR3 DNA sequence: TGTGCCAGCAGCCCAGGGGCGGGGGGCTCCCAAGAGACCCAGTACTTC.